The following is a T cell receptor beta chain sequence with its context. These data originate in a study of blood T cells in healthy people across ages. Germline V gene data show CDR1 as SGHTA and CDR2 as FQGNSA. V shed 3 bases and J 6 bases; nucleotides not matched to a gene: 9. The CDR3 is 16 residues long. Together with a sample-barcoded 5' primer, a J-beta primer mix was included in a second PCR lasting 7 to 11 cycles. MiXCR, applied by TCRdb to the 5' RACE reads, yields one record per CDR3 protein. This sample carries just over 800,000 distinct CDR3 sequences, around 62% of them seen once, and the ten largest clones take 25% to 30%.

This TCR was sampled from a man aged 25 to 40 in good health. The sequenced sample consisted of blood. The chain employs TRBV7-2 and TRBJ2-1; 9 bases align to TRBD2. DNA for the CDR3: TGTGCCAGCAGCTTGGCGGGGGGGCAGAATGTCAATGAGCAGTTCTTC. This sequence encodes CASSLAGGQNVNEQFF.